This passage covers 21 T cell receptor beta chains from one sample sequenced in a study of T cells in Graves' hyperthyroidism and ophthalmopathy. There were TCR beta CDR3 regions amplified from RNA transcripts. HTBI primers were employed in a first-round RT-PCR of the TCR CDR3. TCRdb redid the calling of the multiplex PCR reads with MiXCR, one entry per CDR3 protein. Of 530,000 or so distinct CDR3 sequences in the sample, 17% are singletons; the top ten hold roughly a sixth. The sequencing sample was made of blood. Receptors originate from a woman in her late teens or twenties with Graves' ophthalmopathy.

The sample holds one count of this clonotype. V gene TRBV10-2 combines with J gene TRBJ2-1; possibly TRBD2 for D (5 bases). The germline CDR1 and CDR2 sequences are WSHSY and SAAADI. This CDR3 has 12 residues. V gave up 6 bases and J gave up 9 bases, with 12 bases separating them. The CDR3 bases are TGCGCCAGCAGGGAGGAGCACGTTGAGCAGTTCTTC. Its translation is CASREEHVEQFF.

There are a few counts of this clonotype. J is TRBJ1-4 and V is TRBV6-5; TRBD1 might be the D (6 bases). Germline assignment: CDR1 MNHEY and CDR2 SVGAGI. The V and J ends lost 2 bases and 5 bases respectively, with 12 bases between them. This CDR3 is built from 15 residues. The CDR3 sequence is CASSYQQGSNEKLFF. CDR3 DNA: TGTGCCAGCAGTTACCAACAGGGCTCCAATGAAAAACTGTTTTTT.

This clonotype was recorded many times. This rearrangement joins TRBV30 to TRBJ1-5; D might be TRBD1 (5 bases). Trimming left V 1 base short and J 9 bases short, with 19 bases between. This CDR3 comprises 15 residues. CDR1 GTSNPN and CDR2 SVGIG come from the germline V gene (reference sequence). CDR3 DNA: TGTGCCTGGAGTGCACAACTACAGGTCCTTACGCCCCAGCATTTT. Translated: CAWSAQLQVLTPQHF.

This clonotype has at least ten counts. V gene TRBV4-2 combines with J gene TRBJ1-1; D not resolved. The germline V gene encodes CDR1 LGHNA and CDR2 YNFKEQ. Trimming took off 2 bases at V and 1 base at J, with 5 bases between the two ends. The CDR3 has 13 residues. The CDR3 bases are TGTGCCAGCAGCCAAAGTACGAACACTGAAGCTTTCTTT. Protein sequence: CASSQSTNTEAFF.

A word on this clonotype: This likely comes from a read error, as the CDR3 has no conserved phenylalanine or tryptophan at its end. The chain has TRBV30 and TRBJ2-7; D gene unclear. Between the trimmed V and J ends, which lost 0 bases and 3 bases, there was a span of 6 bases. The CDR3 spans 12 residues. From germline, CDR1 is GTSNPN and CDR2 SVGIG (reference sequence). CDR3 nucleotide sequence: TGTGCCTGGAGTGTGGGGAACTACGAGCAGTACCTC. It yields the protein CAWSVGNYEQYL.

This clonotype was seen more than once but under ten times. The chain employs TRBV29-1 and TRBJ2-7; no clear D. The CDR3 is 13 residues long. Per germline, CDR1 SQVTM and CDR2 ANQGSEA. V was pared by 4 bases and J by 3 bases, with 13 bases between. The CDR3 loop reads CSVVAGAIYEQYF. As DNA, the CDR3 is TGCAGCGTTGTGGCCGGAGCCATCTACGAGCAGTACTTC.

This chain's CDR3 is CASSILGPNTEAFF. CDR3 DNA: TGTGCCAGTAGTATTCTAGGGCCGAACACTGAAGCTTTCTTT. V usage is TRBV19 and J usage is TRBJ1-1; D remains unclear. The germline V gene encodes CDR1 LNHDA and CDR2 SQIVND (reference sequence). V was trimmed by 3 bases and J by 1 base, leaving 9 bases between them. The CDR3 is 14 amino acids.

Only a few counts were recorded for this clonotype. The chain has TRBV20-1 and TRBJ1-2; D perhaps matches TRBD1 (6 bases). This CDR3 is 16 amino acids long. Trimming pared 3 bases from V and 4 bases from J, leaving 21 bases between. CDR1 is DFQATT, CDR2 SNEGSKA, per germline (reference sequence). The CDR3 DNA sequence: TGCAGTGCTAGGCCCCCGGAGGGCAGGGGCGTCTATGGCTACACCTTC. This sequence encodes CSARPPEGRGVYGYTF.

Concerning this clonotype: A clone one base away is much larger, so this may be a read error. The rearrangement uses TRBV6-1 and TRBJ2-7, with D possibly matching TRBD1 (6 bases). The CDR3 loop spans 13 amino acids. The V gene's germline CDR1 is MNHNS and CDR2 SASEGT. The V end lost 6 bases, the J end lost 1 base, and 10 bases lay between the germline ends. CDR3: CASRLDSSYEQYF. In nucleotides, the CDR3 is TGTGCCAGCAGACTGGACAGTTCCTACGAGCAGTACTTC.

This chain connects TRBV7-3 to TRBJ2-3; D unresolved. The germline V and J ends were trimmed by 1 base and 2 bases, with 10 bases remaining between them. The germline gives CDR1 SGHTA, CDR2 FQGTGA. The CDR3 extends over 15 amino acids. CDR3 nucleotide sequence: TGTGCCAGCAGCTTAAGTGCCGGTTACACAGATACGCAGTATTTT. Its protein product is CASSLSAGYTDTQYF.

This clonotype was observed a handful of times. The chain carries TRBV9 and TRBJ1-1; a possible D gene is TRBD1 (6 bases). Germline-derived CDR1 and CDR2 are SGDLS and YYNGEE. V was pared by 0 bases and J by 0 bases, with 12 bases between. The CDR3 totals 16 residues. The CDR3 reads CASSVETGALNTEAFF. As DNA, the CDR3 is TGTGCCAGCAGCGTAGAGACAGGAGCCTTGAACACTGAAGCTTTCTTT.

This clonotype was seen repeatedly, ten times or more. The CDR3 nucleotides are TGTGCCAGCAGTTTGGTAGGATACCTGAACACTGAAGCTTTCTTT. It encodes CASSLVGYLNTEAFF. The chain combines TRBV28 with TRBJ1-1; D remains ambiguous. Trimming cost V 3 bases and J 0 bases, with 11 bases left between them. This CDR3 is 15 amino acids long. CDR1 is MDHEN, CDR2 SYDVKM, per germline.

On this clonotype itself: A much larger clone differs by one base, so this may be a read error. The chain has TRBV30 and TRBJ2-5, with D unresolved. The CDR3 length is 11 residues. The germline gives CDR1 GTSNPN, CDR2 SVGIG (reference sequence). V dropped 5 bases and J dropped 3 bases, with 7 bases sitting between them. This CDR3 reads CAWGTEETQYF. CDR3 DNA: TGTGCCTGGGGAACTGAAGAGACCCAGTACTTC.

The chain joins TRBV9 to TRBJ1-3; D uncertain. The CDR3 spans 13 residues. V dropped 0 bases and J dropped 2 bases, with 3 bases sitting between them. In germline, CDR1 is SGDLS, CDR2 YYNGEE. CDR3 region: CASSVGTGNTIYF. The CDR3 DNA follows: TGTGCCAGCAGCGTAGGTACTGGAAACACCATATATTTT. Full variable domain (rest looked up from reference TRBV9 and TRBJ1-3): DSGVTQTPKHLITATGQRVTLRCSPRSGDLSVYWYQQSLDQGLQFLIQYYNGEERAKGNILERFSAQQFPDLHSELNLSSLELGDSALYFCASSVGTGNTIYFGEGSWLTVV.

In this sample, this clonotype turned up a few times. This sequence joins TRBV5-5 and TRBJ2-5; 9 bases match TRBD1. V trimming: 4 bases; J trimming: 5 bases; junction bases outside the gene matches: 9. CDR3 length: 15 amino acids. Germline V CDR1 and CDR2: SGHKS, YYEKEE (reference sequence). The chain's CDR3 is CASSIGTGSRETQYF. The CDR3 region has the DNA TGTGCCAGCAGCATCGGGACAGGGAGTAGGGAGACCCAGTACTTC.

This chain connects TRBV7-2 to TRBJ2-1, with 13 bases aligning to TRBD2. Germline CDR1 SGHTA, CDR2 FQGNSA. The CDR3 covers 17 residues. Trimming removed 1 base from V and 8 bases from J; junction bases left unmatched: 8. CDR3 nucleotides: TGTGCCAGCAGCTTAGGGGTACTAGCGGGAGGGCCCGATGAGCAGTTCTTC. Its translation: CASSLGVLAGGPDEQFF.

V usage is TRBV6-1 and J usage is TRBJ2-3; D perhaps matches TRBD2 (5 bases). The CDR3 contains 15 residues. The V end was cut by 2 bases, the J end by 1 base, with 10 bases between. The germline V gene encodes CDR1 MNHNS and CDR2 SASEGT. Here the CDR3 DNA reads TGTGCCAGCAGTGAACTAGCAGGACGCACAGATACGCAGTATTTT. Protein: CASSELAGRTDTQYF.

V usage is TRBV6-2 or TRBV6-3 and J usage is TRBJ2-1, with D possibly being TRBD2 (6 bases). The CDR3 consists of 15 residues. The V gene lost 6 bases and the J gene lost 0 bases, with 12 bases spanning the gap. Germline CDR1 MNHEY, CDR2 SVGEGT. The CDR3 here is CASSLAELSYNEQFF. CDR3 bases: TGTGCCAGCAGCTTAGCGGAGCTCTCCTACAATGAGCAGTTCTTC.

This clonotype was counted only a few times. It may be a read error: a sequence one base away is much more abundant. A read error is likely, as this CDR3 ends without the conserved phenylalanine or tryptophan. The CDR3 DNA sequence: TGCAGTGCTAAGCGGGGGGGCTACTACAATGAGCAGTTCTCC. Protein sequence: CSAKRGGYYNEQFS. The V and J genes are TRBV20-1 and TRBJ2-1; 10 positions agree with TRBD2. The CDR3 totals 14 residues. V gave up 4 bases and J gave up 3 bases; unmatched junction bases: 3. Germline CDR1 and CDR2: DFQATT and SNEGSKA (reference sequence).

The chain links TRBV11-2 to TRBJ1-6, with D possibly matching TRBD1 (6 bases). Germline values: CDR1 SGHAT, CDR2 FQNNGV. V gave up 6 bases and J gave up 8 bases, with 17 bases separating them. This CDR3 has 15 amino acids. CDR3 bases: TGTGCCAGCAGTTCTAAGGGGGACTCAGATTCACCCCTCCACTTT. This codes for CASSSKGDSDSPLHF.

This clonotype was found a few times. The V and J genes are TRBV4-1 and TRBJ1-5; the D gene is possibly TRBD1 (6 bases). With 5 bases removed from V and 5 bases from J, the gap between germline ends came to 10 bases. This CDR3 comprises 13 residues. Germline V gene data show CDR1 as MGHRA and CDR2 as YSYEKL. CDR3 protein: CASSSGEHQPQHF. CDR3 DNA sequence: TGCGCCAGCAGCTCAGGGGAGCATCAGCCCCAGCATTTT.